The rows below give T cell receptor beta chains drawn from one sample of a study of metastatic and nonmetastatic thyroid tumors. TCRdb reprocessed the PCR reads via MiXCR. The table records about 37,000 clones, roughly 13% of them present only once. The sample was blood. The receptors here all came from a female donor with papillary thyroid cancer or a benign thyroid nodule (not recorded which). Some clones in this sample may be carry-over from other donors' samples. CDR3s include the opening cysteine and the closing phenylalanine or tryptophan. A D gene is named only where the DNA matches it firmly. Clone sizes are given selectively: once, few, many, or a class where the clone is expanded.

V gene	J gene	clone size	D gene	CDR3 DNA	CDR3 protein
TRBV12-3/TRBV12-4	TRBJ2-1	-	-	TGTGCCAGCAGCCCCCCGAATGAGCAGTTCTTC	CASSPPNEQFF
TRBV12-3/TRBV12-4	TRBJ1-1	many	-	TGTGCCAGCAGGCTAAGGGTGACTGAAGCTTTCTTT	CASRLRVTEAFF
TRBV2	TRBJ2-1	many	TRBD2	TGTGCCAGCGCCTTCTCCAGAGGGAGGGCCAATGAGCAGTTCTTC	CASAFSRGRANEQFF
TRBV4-1	TRBJ1-1	many	TRBD1	TGCGCCAGCAGCCACCCGACAGGGCGAGGGGTGAACACTGAAGCTTTCTTT	CASSHPTGRGVNTEAFF
TRBV20-1	TRBJ2-7	many	TRBD1	TGCAGTGCTAGATTCCGGGACAGGGGGCACTTC	CSARFRDRGHF
TRBV7-2	TRBJ2-3	many	-	TGTGCCAGCAGCTTAGTAAGGGAATGGGGGGCAGATACGCAGTATTTT	CASSLVREWGADTQYF
TRBV2	TRBJ2-3	many	TRBD2	TGTGCCAGCAGTGTAGCTAGCGGGAGTGCAGATACGCAGTATTTT	CASSVASGSADTQYF
TRBV2	TRBJ2-3	many	-	TGTGCCAGCAGCCCCCAGCTGGGGGCCACCACAGATACGCAGTATTTT	CASSPQLGATTDTQYF
TRBV20-1	TRBJ1-1	many	TRBD1	TGCAGTGACAGGGGCCCCTCGAACACTGAAGCTTTCTTT	CSDRGPSNTEAFF
TRBV5-6	TRBJ2-2	-	TRBD1	TGTGCCAGCAGCTTGGCCCGGACAGGGTGGACCGGGGAGCTGTTTTTT	CASSLARTGWTGELFF
TRBV28	TRBJ2-7	medium-sized	-	TGTGCCAGCATCCCTCGGGGGGACACCTACGAGCAGTACTTC	CASIPRGDTYEQYF
TRBV7-9	TRBJ1-1	many	-	TGTGCCAGCAGCAGGGGAACCACCCCTGAAGCTTTCTTT	CASSRGTTPEAFF
TRBV14	TRBJ1-2	many	-	TGTGCCAGCAGACCCGGCGGGGTCCGGGGCTACACCTTC	CASRPGGVRGYTF
TRBV6-6	TRBJ1-3	many	-	TGTGCCAGCAGTTACTCGAGTCAGACCTCTGGAAACACCATATATTTT	CASSYSSQTSGNTIYF
TRBV6-6	TRBJ2-7	few	-	TGTGCCAGCAGTTACCTCCGAGACACGAGCTACGAGCAGTACTTC	CASSYLRDTSYEQYF
TRBV28	TRBJ1-4	many	-	TGTGCCAGCAGTTCGCCCTTAAGGGAGGGTGATGAAAAACTGTTTTTT	CASSSPLREGDEKLFF
TRBV20-1	TRBJ1-5	-	TRBD1	TGCAGTGCTAGAGCCTCCGGGACAGCAAATCAGCCCCAGCATTTT	CSARASGTANQPQHF
TRBV10-2	TRBJ1-4	many	TRBD1	TGCGCCAGCAGATTGACAGGGGCCGGCGGAAAACTGTTTTTT	CASRLTGAGGKLFF
TRBV5-1	TRBJ1-2	many	-	TGCGCCAGCAGCTTCACCCCGACAGCTAACTATGGCTACACCTTC	CASSFTPTANYGYTF
TRBV28	TRBJ2-1	many	-	TGTGCCAGCAGTTTATTTGCTTATGAGCAGTTCTTC	CASSLFAYEQFF
TRBV27	TRBJ1-2	-	-	TGTGCCAGCAGTACAACTCGATGGGTCCACTATGGCTACACCTTC	CASSTTRWVHYGYTF
TRBV9	TRBJ1-5	many	-	TGTGCCAGCAGCGGGGGACACATAAATCAGCCCCAGCATTTT	CASSGGHINQPQHF
TRBV20-1	TRBJ1-2	many	-	TGCAGTGCTAGACAGGGCCTTCGGGACTATGGCTACACCTTC	CSARQGLRDYGYTF
TRBV5-1	TRBJ2-5	-	-	TGCGCCAGCAGCTTGTTCCAGGGCAGGGGGGAACAAGAGACCCAGTACTTC	CASSLFQGRGEQETQYF
TRBV6-2/TRBV6-3	TRBJ2-2	-	-	TGTGCCAGCAGTTACACCGTGGAGCTTTTTTTT	CASSYTVELFF
TRBV5-4	TRBJ1-2	-	-	TGTGCCAGCAGCTTGGCCCGGCAGAAAGATGGCTACACCTTC	CASSLARQKDGYTF
TRBV5-6	TRBJ1-2	many	-	TGTGCCAGCAGCTTGGTTGGTGAGGATGGCTACACCTTC	CASSLVGEDGYTF
TRBV6-1	TRBJ1-1	many	TRBD1	TGTGCCAGCAGTCCGGACAGGGCCACTGAAGCTTTCTTT	CASSPDRATEAFF
TRBV12-3/TRBV12-4	TRBJ1-4	many	-	TGTGCCAGCAGCCCTCAGGACATTAATGAAAAACTGTTTTTT	CASSPQDINEKLFF
TRBV6-1	TRBJ2-1	few	-	TGTGCCAGCAGTGTGACAGCGTCCGCCTACAATGAGCATTTCTTC	CASSVTASAYNEHFF
TRBV27	TRBJ2-7	many	TRBD1	TGTGCCAGCACCGCGGCGGACAGGGACTACGAGCAGTACTTC	CASTAADRDYEQYF
TRBV12-3/TRBV12-4	TRBJ2-7	medium-sized	TRBD1	TGTGCCAGCAGCCGGACAGGGGGCGTGTACGAGCAGTACTTC	CASSRTGGVYEQYF
TRBV29-1	TRBJ1-2	many	-	TGCAGCGTTCGAACCAGGGAGGGGTATGGCTACACCTTC	CSVRTREGYGYTF
TRBV20-1	TRBJ1-1	many	TRBD1	TGCAGTGGTTGGACAGGGAGAAACACTGAAGCTTTCTTT	CSGWTGRNTEAFF
TRBV28	TRBJ2-7	many	TRBD2	TGTGCCAGCAGCGGACTAGCTCTGGGCTCCTACGAGCAGTACTTC	CASSGLALGSYEQYF
TRBV7-7	TRBJ2-1	many	TRBD2	TGTGCCAGCAGCTTAGTTGGCCGGGCTAGCGGGGACATCTCCTACAATGAGCAGTTCTTC	CASSLVGRASGDISYNEQFF
TRBV30	TRBJ1-1	many	-	TGTGCCTGGAGGCTGACAGGTGAAGCTTTCTTT	CAWRLTGEAFF
TRBV14	TRBJ2-6	many	-	TGTGCCAGCAGCTACACTGGGTCTGGGGCCAACGTCCTGACTTTC	CASSYTGSGANVLTF
TRBV3-1	TRBJ2-1	many	TRBD1	TGTGCCAGCAGCCAGACAGGGAGCTCCTACAATGAGCAGTTCTTC	CASSQTGSSYNEQFF
TRBV20-1	TRBJ2-7	many	-	TGCAGTGCTAGAGTTTTAGGGGGTACAGACGAGCAGTACTTC	CSARVLGGTDEQYF
TRBV30	TRBJ2-3	many	-	TGTGCCTGGGGGGGAACCCCTAGCACAGATACGCAGTATTTT	CAWGGTPSTDTQYF
TRBV5-1	TRBJ2-7	many	-	TGCGCCAGCAGGGAAAACTACGAGCAGTACTTC	CASRENYEQYF
TRBV11-3	TRBJ2-3	many	TRBD2	TGTGCCAGCAGCTTAAGGGGACTAGTAGGGGATACGCAGTATTTT	CASSLRGLVGDTQYF
TRBV29-1	TRBJ1-1	many	-	TGCAGCGTCCGCCTCGGGGATGAAGCTTTCTTT	CSVRLGDEAFF
TRBV5-1	TRBJ1-2	-	-	TGCGCCAGCAGCACAACAGGAAGCCAGAACTATGGCTACACCTTC	CASSTTGSQNYGYTF
TRBV28	TRBJ1-2	medium-sized	-	TGTGCCAGCAGCGCGGGTTACTATGGCTACACCTTC	CASSAGYYGYTF
TRBV5-1	TRBJ2-7	-	TRBD1	TGCGCCAGCAGCCCCTACCGACAGGGGGTCTCCTACGAGCAGTACTTC	CASSPYRQGVSYEQYF
TRBV5-1	TRBJ2-1	many	-	TGCGCCAGCAGCTTTTCGTGGGGGAATGATGAGCAGTTCTTC	CASSFSWGNDEQFF
TRBV27	TRBJ1-6	medium-sized	TRBD1	TGTGCCAGCAGTTTGTCTATACCGGGACAGGGTCTTTCACCCCTCCACTTT	CASSLSIPGQGLSPLHF
TRBV11-2	TRBJ2-7	many	-	TGTGCCAGCAGCCCCGGGGGAGCGGCGCAGTACTTC	CASSPGGAAQYF